This T cell receptor beta chain was captured by sequencing in a study of beta chain features in type 1 diabetes. Every bit of the isolated RNA underwent reverse transcription, so sequencing read expressed TCRB transcripts. An average roughly 3.3 million reads came from naive, central memory and regulatory T cell samples. Method: immunoSEQ multiplex PCR; TCRdb's copy keeps in-frame clones and lacks some. The table records 300,000 to 450,000 clones, around 10% of them present only once. Study-wide results and limits: All four CD4+ subsets from Type 1 diabetes patients carried moderately but significantly shorter TCRB CDR3s. Since sequencing was performed on cDNA, cells with high TCR expression could be over-represented.

V shed 4 bases and J shed 8 bases, with 15 bases lying between them. This CDR3 is 14 amino acids long. CDR1 and CDR2 (germline): LGHNA, YNFKEQ. This clone was found many times. What it recognizes is unknown. The clonotype was recovered from a man aged 25-45 years with type 1 diabetes. The chain recombines TRBV4-2 with TRBJ2-1; D gene unclear. What was sequenced was central memory CD4+ T cells from blood. CDR3 residues: CASSRARPADEQFF. The DNA for the CDR3 is TGTGCCAGCAGCCGGGCTCGGCCCGCGGATGAGCAGTTCTTC.